The rows below give T cell receptor beta chains drawn from one sample of a study of cytotoxic CD8 clonotypes in ibrutinib-treated CLL. Repertoires were generated with immunoSEQ multiplex PCR, while TCRdb's copy carries only in-frame clones and drops some. The sample records 150,000 or so clones, 79% being singletons. The sequenced sample was PBMCs, obtained after 12 months of ibrutinib treatment. The origin of the receptors is a human donor with chronic lymphocytic leukemia. The CDR3 runs from the conserved cysteine through the conserved F or W. The D gene is left open where the match is weak. Expanded clones get a size class; other rows say once, few or many, or leave the size out.

v_gene: TRBV4-3; abundance: NA; d_gene: NA; j_gene: TRBJ1-5; CDR3aa: CASSQDLSNQPQHF; CDR3nt: TGCGCCAGCAGCCAAGATCTCAGTAATCAGCCCCAGCATTTT
v_gene: TRBV18; abundance: NA; d_gene: TRBD2; j_gene: TRBJ2-5; CDR3aa: CASSPSPGTSGRRSETQYF; CDR3nt: TGTGCCAGCTCACCGTCCCCCGGGACTAGCGGGAGGAGGAGTGAGACCCAGTACTTC
v_gene: TRBV28; abundance: NA; d_gene: NA; j_gene: TRBJ2-7; CDR3aa: CASSLVALYPYEQYF; CDR3nt: TGTGCCAGCAGTTTAGTAGCTTTATACCCCTACGAGCAGTACTTC
v_gene: TRBV6-1; abundance: once; d_gene: TRBD1; j_gene: TRBJ2-7; CDR3aa: CAITNRQGGIYEQYF; CDR3nt: TGTGCCATCACCAATAGACAGGGCGGTATCTACGAGCAGTACTTC
v_gene: TRBV27; abundance: NA; d_gene: TRBD2; j_gene: TRBJ2-7; CDR3aa: CASSLGTNSYEQYF; CDR3nt: TGTGCCAGCAGTTTAGGGACTAACTCCTACGAGCAGTACTTC
v_gene: TRBV28; abundance: NA; d_gene: TRBD2; j_gene: TRBJ2-7; CDR3aa: CATAGFSGPSYEQYF; CDR3nt: TGTGCCACCGCGGGGTTTAGCGGGCCCAGCTACGAGCAGTACTTC
v_gene: TRBV5-4; abundance: NA; d_gene: NA; j_gene: TRBJ2-7; CDR3aa: CASSYSSSYEQYF; CDR3nt: TGTGCCAGCAGCTATAGCAGCTCCTACGAGCAGTACTTC
v_gene: TRBV21-1; abundance: NA; d_gene: NA; j_gene: TRBJ1-4; CDR3aa: CASSNWGWTAVIEKLFF; CDR3nt: TGTGCCAGCAGCAATTGGGGGTGGACAGCTGTTATTGAAAAACTGTTTTTT
v_gene: TRBV15; abundance: NA; d_gene: NA; j_gene: TRBJ1-2; CDR3aa: CATSSSSGTYYGYTF; CDR3nt: TGTGCCACCAGCTCCTCTTCCGGGACATATTATGGCTACACCTTC
v_gene: TRBV11-2; abundance: NA; d_gene: NA; j_gene: TRBJ2-1; CDR3aa: CASSLDLALVANEQFF; CDR3nt: TGTGCCAGCAGCTTAGATCTGGCGTTGGTGGCGAATGAGCAGTTCTTC
v_gene: TRBV5-6; abundance: NA; d_gene: NA; j_gene: TRBJ1-1; CDR3aa: CASSHPGLKNTEAFF; CDR3nt: TGTGCCAGCAGCCACCCGGGACTTAAAAACACTGAAGCTTTCTTT
v_gene: TRBV19; abundance: NA; d_gene: NA; j_gene: TRBJ1-5; CDR3aa: CASGFGNQPQHF; CDR3nt: TGTGCCTCTGGTTTTGGCAATCAGCCCCAGCATTTT
v_gene: TRBV14; abundance: NA; d_gene: NA; j_gene: TRBJ2-7; CDR3aa: CASSQGWRDHYEQYF; CDR3nt: TGTGCCAGCAGCCAAGGGTGGAGGGATCACTACGAGCAGTACTTC
v_gene: TRBV4-2; abundance: NA; d_gene: TRBD2; j_gene: TRBJ2-7; CDR3aa: CASSQETSGSYEQYF; CDR3nt: TGTGCCAGCAGCCAAGAGACTAGCGGGAGTTACGAGCAGTACTTC
v_gene: TRBV25-1; abundance: once; d_gene: NA; j_gene: TRBJ2-2; CDR3aa: CASRRGNTGELFF; CDR3nt: TGTGCCAGCAGAAGAGGAAACACCGGGGAGCTGTTTTTT
v_gene: TRBV28; abundance: NA; d_gene: NA; j_gene: TRBJ2-5; CDR3aa: CASSFVRGETQYF; CDR3nt: TGTGCCAGCAGTTTCGTTAGGGGGGAGACCCAGTACTTC
v_gene: TRBV25-1; abundance: NA; d_gene: NA; j_gene: TRBJ2-6; CDR3aa: CASQTFTGANVLTF; CDR3nt: TGTGCCAGCCAAACCTTTACTGGGGCCAACGTCCTGACTTTC
v_gene: TRBV28; abundance: NA; d_gene: NA; j_gene: TRBJ1-2; CDR3aa: CASSLGTMYGYTF; CDR3nt: TGTGCCAGCAGTTTAGGGACGATGTATGGCTACACCTTC
v_gene: TRBV29-1; abundance: NA; d_gene: TRBD2; j_gene: TRBJ2-1; CDR3aa: CSVGGASGRAGDEQFF; CDR3nt: TGCAGCGTTGGTGGGGCTAGCGGGAGGGCCGGGGATGAGCAGTTCTTC
v_gene: TRBV28; abundance: NA; d_gene: NA; j_gene: TRBJ1-5; CDR3aa: CASSLFGDSNQPQHF; CDR3nt: TGTGCCAGCAGTCTCTTCGGGGATAGCAATCAGCCCCAGCATTTT
v_gene: TRBV28; abundance: NA; d_gene: NA; j_gene: TRBJ2-2; CDR3aa: CASIGDTGELFF; CDR3nt: TGTGCCAGCATCGGGGACACCGGGGAGCTGTTTTTT
v_gene: TRBV27; abundance: NA; d_gene: NA; j_gene: TRBJ2-1; CDR3aa: CASSRLSGGAAEQFF; CDR3nt: TGTGCCAGCAGTCGACTTAGTGGCGGAGCGGCTGAGCAGTTCTTC
v_gene: TRBV7-8; abundance: NA; d_gene: NA; j_gene: TRBJ1-5; CDR3aa: CASSLQGGQPQHF; CDR3nt: TGTGCCAGCAGCTTACAGGGTGGGCAGCCCCAGCATTTT
v_gene: TRBV7-9; abundance: NA; d_gene: TRBD2; j_gene: TRBJ2-5; CDR3aa: CASRGGRETQYF; CDR3nt: TGTGCCAGCAGGGGCGGGAGAGAGACCCAGTACTTC
v_gene: TRBV15; abundance: NA; d_gene: TRBD1; j_gene: TRBJ2-1; CDR3aa: CATSKGDSNYNEQFF; CDR3nt: TGTGCCACCAGCAAAGGGGACAGTAATTACAATGAGCAGTTCTTC
v_gene: TRBV2; abundance: once; d_gene: TRBD2; j_gene: TRBJ2-5; CDR3aa: CASRRILTSGQETQYF; CDR3nt: TGTGCCAGCAGAAGGATCTTGACTAGCGGACAAGAGACCCAGTACTTC
v_gene: TRBV18; abundance: NA; d_gene: NA; j_gene: TRBJ2-1; CDR3aa: CASSPWEYNEQFF; CDR3nt: TGTGCCAGCTCACCATGGGAGTACAATGAGCAGTTCTTC
v_gene: TRBV10-3; abundance: NA; d_gene: TRBD1; j_gene: TRBJ2-7; CDR3aa: CAISHQGASEQYF; CDR3nt: TGTGCCATCAGTCATCAGGGGGCGAGTGAGCAGTACTTC
v_gene: TRBV4-3; abundance: few; d_gene: NA; j_gene: TRBJ1-2; CDR3aa: CASSQDGGTGGYTF; CDR3nt: TGCGCCAGCAGCCAAGATGGGGGGACGGGAGGCTACACCTTC
v_gene: TRBV27; abundance: NA; d_gene: TRBD1; j_gene: TRBJ2-5; CDR3aa: CASSEDRVETQYF; CDR3nt: TGTGCCAGCAGTGAGGACAGGGTTGAGACCCAGTACTTC
v_gene: TRBV18; abundance: NA; d_gene: TRBD2; j_gene: TRBJ2-1; CDR3aa: CASSPGTSGRSSSYNEQFF; CDR3nt: TGTGCCAGCTCACCAGGGACTAGCGGGAGATCAAGCTCCTACAATGAGCAGTTCTTC
v_gene: TRBV28; abundance: NA; d_gene: NA; j_gene: TRBJ2-5; CDR3aa: CASSSQTRGGETQYF; CDR3nt: TGTGCCAGCAGTAGCCAGACCAGGGGGGGAGAGACCCAGTACTTC
v_gene: TRBV9; abundance: NA; d_gene: NA; j_gene: TRBJ2-7; CDR3aa: CASSVGRAGGLANYEQYF; CDR3nt: TGTGCCAGCAGCGTAGGCCGGGCAGGGGGTCTAGCGAACTACGAGCAGTACTTC
v_gene: TRBV10-3; abundance: NA; d_gene: TRBD1; j_gene: TRBJ1-5; CDR3aa: CAISESTGTNQPQHF; CDR3nt: TGTGCCATCAGTGAGTCGACAGGGACCAATCAGCCCCAGCATTTT
v_gene: TRBV12-5; abundance: NA; d_gene: TRBD2; j_gene: TRBJ2-3; CDR3aa: CASGLGLAGTDTQYF; CDR3nt: TGTGCTAGTGGTTTGGGACTAGCGGGCACAGATACGCAGTATTTT
v_gene: TRBV30; abundance: once; d_gene: NA; j_gene: TRBJ2-2; CDR3aa: CAWSPSVNTGELFF; CDR3nt: TGTGCCTGGAGCCCGTCTGTGAACACCGGGGAGCTGTTTTTT
v_gene: TRBV5-6; abundance: NA; d_gene: NA; j_gene: TRBJ2-1; CDR3aa: CASSLGSSYNEQFF; CDR3nt: TGTGCCAGCAGCTTGGGCAGCTCCTACAATGAGCAGTTCTTC
v_gene: TRBV14; abundance: NA; d_gene: NA; j_gene: TRBJ2-5; CDR3aa: CASSQVRAATVETQYF; CDR3nt: TGTGCCAGCAGCCAAGTACGGGCAGCGACGGTGGAGACCCAGTACTTC
v_gene: TRBV18; abundance: few; d_gene: NA; j_gene: TRBJ2-5; CDR3aa: CASSPRRSETQYF; CDR3nt: TGTGCCAGCTCACCTCGCCGCTCGGAGACCCAGTACTTC
v_gene: TRBV27; abundance: NA; d_gene: TRBD1; j_gene: TRBJ2-5; CDR3aa: CASSLGTGRGTQETQYF; CDR3nt: TGTGCCAGCAGTTTGGGGACAGGGAGGGGAACTCAAGAGACCCAGTACTTC
v_gene: TRBV6-5; abundance: few; d_gene: NA; j_gene: TRBJ1-5; CDR3aa: CATNRGSNQPQHF; CDR3nt: TGTGCCACCAATAGGGGGAGCAATCAGCCCCAGCATTTT
v_gene: TRBV9; abundance: NA; d_gene: NA; j_gene: TRBJ1-1; CDR3aa: CASSVVTEAFF; CDR3nt: TGTGCCAGCAGCGTAGTCACTGAAGCTTTCTTT
v_gene: TRBV29-1; abundance: NA; d_gene: TRBD1; j_gene: TRBJ1-4; CDR3aa: CSVLKEGRGREKLFF; CDR3nt: TGCAGCGTTCTCAAGGAGGGCAGGGGGCGTGAAAAACTGTTTTTT
v_gene: TRBV6-4; abundance: NA; d_gene: NA; j_gene: TRBJ2-5; CDR3aa: CASTLVRRSGSGETQYF; CDR3nt: TGTGCCAGCACCCTCGTAAGGAGGTCCGGGTCCGGGGAGACCCAGTACTTC
v_gene: TRBV5-1; abundance: NA; d_gene: NA; j_gene: TRBJ1-2; CDR3aa: CASSSDWTLYGYTF; CDR3nt: TGCGCCAGCAGCTCTGACTGGACCCTGTATGGCTACACCTTC
v_gene: TRBV6-1; abundance: NA; d_gene: NA; j_gene: TRBJ2-5; CDR3aa: CASKSSGAGETQYF; CDR3nt: TGTGCCAGCAAATCCTCGGGGGCCGGGGAGACCCAGTACTTC
v_gene: TRBV18; abundance: NA; d_gene: NA; j_gene: TRBJ2-5; CDR3aa: CASSPATGRETQYF; CDR3nt: TGTGCCAGCTCACCGGCGACAGGGAGGGAGACCCAGTACTTC
v_gene: TRBV4-2; abundance: NA; d_gene: TRBD2; j_gene: TRBJ2-3; CDR3aa: CASSQGTGLAGGLGTQYF; CDR3nt: TGTGCCAGCAGCCAGGGGACGGGACTAGCGGGAGGGTTAGGTACGCAGTATTTT
v_gene: TRBV2; abundance: NA; d_gene: TRBD2; j_gene: TRBJ2-1; CDR3aa: CASSLGLRSYNEQFF; CDR3nt: TGTGCCAGCAGTTTGGGACTACGCTCCTACAATGAGCAGTTCTTC
v_gene: TRBV19; abundance: NA; d_gene: NA; j_gene: TRBJ2-2; CDR3aa: CASNLGSGANTGELFF; CDR3nt: TGTGCCAGTAATCTTGGGTCGGGAGCGAACACCGGGGAGCTGTTTTTT
v_gene: TRBV18; abundance: few; d_gene: TRBD2; j_gene: TRBJ2-1; CDR3aa: CASSPSGRSNEQFF; CDR3nt: TGTGCCAGCTCACCTAGCGGGAGGTCTAATGAGCAGTTCTTC
v_gene: TRBV11-2; abundance: NA; d_gene: NA; j_gene: TRBJ1-2; CDR3aa: CASSSLNNYGYTF; CDR3nt: TGTGCCAGCAGCTCGCTAAATAACTATGGCTACACCTTC
v_gene: TRBV9; abundance: NA; d_gene: TRBD1; j_gene: TRBJ1-1; CDR3aa: CASSPLQGGGLEAFF; CDR3nt: TGTGCCAGCAGCCCCCTCCAGGGGGGCGGCCTTGAAGCTTTCTTT
v_gene: TRBV7-6; abundance: few; d_gene: NA; j_gene: TRBJ2-5; CDR3aa: CASSLTHQETQYF; CDR3nt: TGTGCCAGCAGCTTGACACATCAAGAGACCCAGTACTTC
v_gene: TRBV6-5; abundance: once; d_gene: NA; j_gene: TRBJ2-5; CDR3aa: CASSPTTETQYF; CDR3nt: TGTGCCAGCAGTCCGACCACAGAGACCCAGTACTTC
v_gene: TRBV4-3; abundance: NA; d_gene: NA; j_gene: TRBJ2-2; CDR3aa: CASSQDTAVVTGELFF; CDR3nt: TGCGCCAGCAGCCAAGATACAGCGGTAGTAACCGGGGAGCTGTTTTTT
v_gene: TRBV6-1; abundance: NA; d_gene: NA; j_gene: TRBJ2-7; CDR3aa: CAGGSHYF; CDR3nt: TGTGCCGGGGGGTCGCATTACTTC
v_gene: TRBV18; abundance: NA; d_gene: NA; j_gene: TRBJ2-3; CDR3aa: CASSPDTDTQYF; CDR3nt: TGTGCCAGCTCACCGGACACAGATACGCAGTATTTT
v_gene: TRBV19; abundance: NA; d_gene: TRBD2; j_gene: TRBJ2-7; CDR3aa: CASSFGTSGTSYEQYF; CDR3nt: TGTGCCAGTAGTTTCGGGACTAGCGGGACCTCCTACGAGCAGTACTTC